These T cell receptor beta chains were read from a single sample in a study of identical twins. MiXCR was run by TCRdb on the 5' RACE reads, yielding one entry per CDR3 protein. Here the sample spans some 460,000 distinct CDR3 sequences, around 14% being singletons. These data are also associated with another study on yellow fever vaccine responses in identical twins.

Sequencing was performed on CD4+ T cells sorted from blood. These receptors originate from a woman between 18 and 29 years old in good health. CDR3s include the opening cysteine and the closing phenylalanine or tryptophan. The D gene is left open where the match is weak. For some rows the clone size is stated as once, few or many, or as a class when expanded; others skip it.

v_call	clone_size	d_call	j_call	cdr3_nt	cdr3_aa
TRBV7-2	few	NA	TRBJ2-4	TGTGCCAGCAGCTTAGCGTTTAAAGACATTCAGTACTTC	CASSLAFKDIQYF
TRBV9	few	NA	TRBJ2-7	TGTGCCAGCAGCGTAGGGGGGCCCGCCCTCCGGGTAGGGGAGCAGTACTTC	CASSVGGPALRVGEQYF
TRBV11-2	few	TRBD1	TRBJ2-1	TGTGCCCAACCCGGGACAGGGGGCAATGAGCAGTTCTTC	CAQPGTGGNEQFF
TRBV28	NA	NA	TRBJ1-5	TGTGCCAGCAGCCTACCAACTATACAGCCCCAGCATTTT	CASSLPTIQPQHF
TRBV10-3	NA	TRBD1	TRBJ1-6	TGTGCCATCAGTGAGGGGACAGGGAAGTCCACCCTCCACTTT	CAISEGTGKSTLHF
TRBV20-1	NA	TRBD2	TRBJ2-5	TGCAGTGCTAGAGATCCCAAGGGACTAGCCCTCGAGACCCAGTACTTC	CSARDPKGLALETQYF
TRBV4-1	few	TRBD1	TRBJ2-1	TGCGCCAGCAGCCAAGTTGAGGGACAGGGGGGGGGCCAGTTCTTC	CASSQVEGQGGGQFF
TRBV15	NA	NA	TRBJ2-7	TGTGCCACCAGCAGAGGCGGGCGTGAGCAGTACTTC	CATSRGGREQYF
TRBV28	NA	TRBD1	TRBJ1-4	TGTGCCAGCAGTTTATCGGCAGGGGGGGGTGAAAAACTGTTTTTT	CASSLSAGGGEKLFF
TRBV4-2	many	TRBD2	TRBJ2-2	TGTGCCAGCAGCCAAGTGCGGGGGACCCCGGTAGGGGAGCTGTTTTTT	CASSQVRGTPVGELFF
TRBV3-1	NA	NA	TRBJ2-3	TGTGCCAGCAGCCGGAAGGCTAATACGCAGTATTTT	CASSRKANTQYF
TRBV28	few	TRBD1	TRBJ1-5	TGTGCCAGCAGGGGCGGGACAGCTCTTCATCAGCCCCAGCATTTT	CASRGGTALHQPQHF
TRBV12-3/TRBV12-4	NA	NA	TRBJ2-2	TGTGCCAGCCAATTTAAAGAGGTCAAGAACACCGAGGAGCTGTTTTTT	CASQFKEVKNTEELFF
TRBV28	many	NA	TRBJ2-3	TGTGCCAGCACCCCGGGACTTCTCACAGATACGCAGTATTTT	CASTPGLLTDTQYF
TRBV13	few	TRBD2	TRBJ2-1	TGTGCCAGCAGCTTAGGAAGCGGGAGGGGCAATGAGCAGTTCTTC	CASSLGSGRGNEQFF
TRBV5-1	NA	NA	TRBJ2-3	TGCGCCAGCAGGCCGGGGGGCCAAGGGAGCACAGATACGCAGTATTTT	CASRPGGQGSTDTQYF
TRBV20-1	NA	TRBD2	TRBJ2-7	TGCAGTGCTAGAGTTTCTAGCGGAGGCTACGAGCAGTACTTC	CSARVSSGGYEQYF
TRBV20-1	NA	TRBD1	TRBJ1-1	TGCAGTGCGGAGGGACAGGGGAACACTGAAGCTTTCTTT	CSAEGQGNTEAFF
TRBV20-1	NA	NA	TRBJ2-2	TGCAGTGCTAGGGTAACAGGGATCGGCACCGGGGAGCTGTTTTTT	CSARVTGIGTGELFF
TRBV5-1	NA	TRBD1	TRBJ2-1	TGCGCCAGCAGCCCGAACCCGGGACAGGGAAACAATGAGCAGTTCTTC	CASSPNPGQGNNEQFF
TRBV25-1	few	TRBD2	TRBJ2-7	TGTGCCAGCAGTGAATCACGGCGGGAGGACTTCTACGAGCAGTACTTC	CASSESRREDFYEQYF
TRBV5-1	few	TRBD2	TRBJ2-2	TGCGCCAGCAGCTCTCTAGCGGGAGTTCTCCCCGGGGAGCTGTTTTTT	CASSSLAGVLPGELFF
TRBV7-2	many	NA	TRBJ2-3	TGTGCCAGCAGCTTTGAGAGCAAATACACAGATACGCAGTATTTT	CASSFESKYTDTQYF
TRBV7-9	NA	NA	TRBJ1-6	TGTGCCAGCAGCTTCGCCTCGGGGGGCGGGGGGACACCCCTCCACTTT	CASSFASGGGGTPLHF
TRBV12-3/TRBV12-4	few	NA	TRBJ2-7	TGTGCCAGCAGTTTAAGCAGGGGTAAGAACGAGCAGTACTTC	CASSLSRGKNEQYF
TRBV27	few	NA	TRBJ2-7	TGTGCCAGCAGTTTTGCAGGTAACTCCTACGAGCAGTACTTC	CASSFAGNSYEQYF
TRBV25-1	few	TRBD1	TRBJ2-3	TGTGCCAGCAGCCAAACAGGGGGCGCAACCGATACGCAGTATTTT	CASSQTGGATDTQYF
TRBV20-1	few	NA	TRBJ2-5	TGCAGTGCTAGGAGGATCTCAGGGGGACTACCTCCAGAGACCCAGTACTTC	CSARRISGGLPPETQYF
TRBV6-5	NA	NA	TRBJ2-7	TGTGCCAGCAGTTATTCTGGCGCAGGGACATACGAGCAGTACTTC	CASSYSGAGTYEQYF
TRBV4-3	NA	NA	TRBJ2-3	TGCGCCAGCAGCCAAGATCTAAGTGCGCAGTATTTT	CASSQDLSAQYF
TRBV7-8	many	TRBD2	TRBJ2-7	TGTGCCAGCAGCTTGACTAGCCGCTCCTACGAGCAGTACTTC	CASSLTSRSYEQYF
TRBV5-4	NA	TRBD1	TRBJ2-7	TGTGCCAGCAGCTTAAACCGGGACAGGCTAACCCGATTC	CASSLNRDRLTRF
TRBV25-1	NA	TRBD2	TRBJ2-7	TGTGCCAGCAGTCTCGGGACTAGCGGGAGTCATGAGCAGTACTTC	CASSLGTSGSHEQYF
TRBV20-1	NA	TRBD1	TRBJ1-5	TGCAGTGCTTGGGACAGGAGCAATCAGCCCCAGCATTTT	CSAWDRSNQPQHF
TRBV6-5	NA	NA	TRBJ2-7	TGTGCCAGCAGTTACTTTGGGTGGGAGAGTAGCGGCGAGCAGTACTTC	CASSYFGWESSGEQYF
TRBV2	few	TRBD1	TRBJ1-2	TGTGCCAGCAGACCCGGGACAGGGGGTCATGGCTACACCTTC	CASRPGTGGHGYTF
TRBV5-4	NA	TRBD2	TRBJ2-1	TGTGCCAGCAGCGGGGGACTAGCGGGGTTTAATGAGCAGTTCTTC	CASSGGLAGFNEQFF
TRBV13	NA	NA	TRBJ2-7	TGTGCCAGCACCCTCTCGCGGAGCTCCTACGAGCAGTACTTC	CASTLSRSSYEQYF
TRBV2	NA	NA	TRBJ2-3	TGTGCCAGCAGTGGATCCAGCGCCGGTACGCAGTATTTT	CASSGSSAGTQYF
TRBV25-1	NA	TRBD2	TRBJ2-3	TGTGCCAGCAGTGTTCGGGGGGGACGAAGCACAGATACGCAGTATTTT	CASSVRGGRSTDTQYF
TRBV20-1	few	NA	TRBJ1-1	TGCAGTGCTAGGGGGGAAGGTCCCTTTGCTTTCTTT	CSARGEGPFAFF
TRBV5-1	many	NA	TRBJ2-3	TGCGCCAGCAGCTTAAGAACAGGAAGCACAGATACGCAGTATTTT	CASSLRTGSTDTQYF
TRBV20-1	NA	NA	TRBJ1-6	TGCAGTGCTAGAGAGGGGATAAGCTCCTATAATTCACCCCTCCACTTT	CSAREGISSYNSPLHF
TRBV29-1	many	TRBD1	TRBJ2-3	TGCAGCCTCGGACAGGCCACAGATACGCAGTATTTT	CSLGQATDTQYF
TRBV20-1	NA	TRBD2	TRBJ2-7	TGCAGTGCTGGGGACTATTACGAGCAGTACTTC	CSAGDYYEQYF
TRBV5-5	few	NA	TRBJ1-4	TGTGCCAGCAGCTCCTCGGCGGGGATGGGCGAAAAACTGTTTTTT	CASSSSAGMGEKLFF
TRBV6-4	many	NA	TRBJ2-7	TGTGCCAGCAGTGAATACGAGCAGTACTTC	CASSEYEQYF
TRBV2	few	TRBD1	TRBJ2-5	TGTGCCAGCAGATTTGACAGGGGGCAGGAGACCCAGTACTTC	CASRFDRGQETQYF
TRBV6-5	NA	NA	TRBJ2-2	TGTGCCAGCAGTTACTCTCACCTGGGCACCGGGGAGCTGTTTTTT	CASSYSHLGTGELFF
TRBV6-1	few	NA	TRBJ2-6	TGTGCCAGCAAGGCTGCCCGGGTTGGGGCCAACGTCCTGACTTTC	CASKAARVGANVLTF
TRBV28	few	NA	TRBJ1-1	TGTGCCAGCAGTTTAGGCGGGAAGAATAGGGGCACTGAAGCTTTCTTT	CASSLGGKNRGTEAFF
TRBV24-1	NA	NA	TRBJ2-5	TGTGCCACCAGACCGGGACCTACAGAGACCCAGTACTTC	CATRPGPTETQYF
TRBV7-2	few	NA	TRBJ2-1	TGTGCCAGCAGCTTAGCCTATGAGCAGTTCTTC	CASSLAYEQFF